Following are 5 T cell receptor beta chains from one sample sequenced in a study of CD8 T cells in Susac syndrome. An input of about 0.5 to 1 ug of RNA was subjected to reverse transcription using random hexamers. TCRdb called the immunoSEQ multiplex PCR reads again in MiXCR, with one record for every CDR3 protein. The sample holds roughly 140,000 distinct CDR3 sequences, just under 97% seen once. Sequences were obtained from CD8+ T cells from PBMCs. The source is a human donor with multiple sclerosis.

The chain recombines TRBV7-3 with TRBJ2-3; 8 nucleotides align to TRBD1. Germline CDR1 is SGHTA and CDR2 is FQGTGA. The CDR3 is 17 amino acids. V dropped 6 bases and J dropped 0; count of bases not matched to a gene: 11. This chain's CDR3 is CASSSLRDRRSTDTQYF. CDR3 nucleotide sequence: TGTGCCAGCAGTTCACTCCGGGACAGGAGAAGCACAGATACGCAGTATTTT.

The V gene is TRBV29-1, the J gene TRBJ1-2; D perhaps matches TRBD1 (6 bases). There are 12 residues in the CDR3. V shed 1 base and J shed 6 bases, with 9 bases lying between them. The germline gives CDR1 SQVTM, CDR2 ANQGSEA. The CDR3 loop is CSVEGGRDGYTF. In nucleotides, the CDR3 is TGCAGCGTTGAAGGGGGGCGCGATGGCTACACCTTC.

This clonotype was recorded a few times. The gene calls are TRBV30 and TRBJ1-2, with 7 nucleotides matching TRBD1. The germline CDR1 and CDR2 sequences are GTSNPN and SVGIG (reference sequence). The V gene end was trimmed by 1 base and the J gene end by 2 bases; junction bases not matched to a gene: 4. The CDR3 spans 14 residues. For the CDR3, the DNA is TGTGCCTGGAGTGCGAGACAGGGCAACTATGGCTACACCTTC. It translates to CAWSARQGNYGYTF.

This clonotype was seen a single time. The rearrangement links TRBV15 to TRBJ2-2; tentatively, D is TRBD2 (6 bases). The CDR3 extends over 15 amino acids. V dropped 1 base and J dropped 4 bases, with 10 bases sitting between them. Per the germline V gene, CDR1 is LNHNV and CDR2 is YYDKDF (reference sequence). The CDR3 coding sequence is TGTGCCACCAGCAGAGCCAATAGCGGCACCGGGGAGCTGTTTTTT. Translation: CATSRANSGTGELFF.

This chain joins TRBV12-3 or TRBV12-4 and TRBJ2-1; D is possibly TRBD1 (6 bases). V lost 6 bases and J 7 bases, leaving 7 bases between the germline ends. This CDR3 is built from 11 residues. The CDR3 DNA sequence: TGTGCCAGCAGGGACAGTAATGAGCAGTTCTTC. It is translated as CASRDSNEQFF.